This T cell receptor beta chain was captured in a study of blood T cells in healthy people across ages. Study-level points and caveats: Greater diversity and more naive CD4+ cells were seen in long-lived donors than in aged donors.

Points on this clonotype: The antigen remains unidentified.

Per sample, a minimum of 6 million PBMCs were isolated. A J-beta primer mix and a sample-barcoded 5' primer were used in a second PCR of about 7 to 12 cycles. TCRdb re-analysed the 5' RACE reads in MiXCR, keeping a single row per CDR3 protein. This sample has fewer than 2,000,000 distinct CDR3 sequences, with roughly 30% found just once. Trimming pared 4 bases from V and 4 bases from J, leaving 13 bases between. CDR3 length: 14 amino acids. The V gene's germline CDR1 is LGHDT and CDR2 YNNKEL (reference sequence). This chain uses TRBV3-1 with TRBJ1-1; D is ambiguous. The source is a woman aged 30 to 39 in good health. Sequencing was carried out using blood. The CDR3, as DNA: TGTGCCAGCAGCCTCGGTGGACCGTCCACTGAAGCTTTCTTT. This codes for CASSLGGPSTEAFF.